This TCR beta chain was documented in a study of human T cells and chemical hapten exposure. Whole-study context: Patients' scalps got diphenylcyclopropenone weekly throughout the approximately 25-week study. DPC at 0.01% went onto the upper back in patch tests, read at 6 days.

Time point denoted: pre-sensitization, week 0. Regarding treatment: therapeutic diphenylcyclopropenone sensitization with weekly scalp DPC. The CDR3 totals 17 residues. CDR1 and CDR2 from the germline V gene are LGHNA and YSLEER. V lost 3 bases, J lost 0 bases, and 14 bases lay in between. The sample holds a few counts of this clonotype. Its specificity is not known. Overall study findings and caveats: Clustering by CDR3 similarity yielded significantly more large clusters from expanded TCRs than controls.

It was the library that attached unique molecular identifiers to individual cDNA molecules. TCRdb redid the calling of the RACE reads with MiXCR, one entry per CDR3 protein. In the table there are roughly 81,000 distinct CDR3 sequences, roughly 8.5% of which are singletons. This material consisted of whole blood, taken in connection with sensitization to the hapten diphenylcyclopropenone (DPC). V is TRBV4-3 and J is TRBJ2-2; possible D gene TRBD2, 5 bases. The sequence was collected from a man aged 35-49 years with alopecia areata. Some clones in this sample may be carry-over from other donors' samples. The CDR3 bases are TGCGCCAGCAGCCACGGCCTGGGCGGGCCGAACACCGGGGAGCTGTTTTTT. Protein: CASSHGLGGPNTGELFF.